The 4 T cell receptor beta chains below all came from one sample that was sequenced in a study of blood T cell repertoires in COVID-19 (dated by TCRdb to 2020 to 2021). Libraries came from the immunoSEQ multiplex PCR assay. Drawn from immuneACCESS, this table holds only the in-frame rearrangements with V and J called that TCRdb kept. Clones are partly lost; checked studies trace under half to an unresolved V gene and leave the rest unexplained. Present in this sample are 110,000 to 150,000 clones, 86% of which were seen just once. Roughly 3.9% of the sample is in the top ten clones. Sample: PBMCs or T cells enriched from blood (not recorded which). All receptors come from a man in his forties or fifties who had recovered from COVID-19.

The chain employs TRBV12-3 or TRBV12-4 and TRBJ1-2, with D unresolved. Trimming removed 1 base at V and 9 bases at J, with 9 bases between. The CDR3 is made up of 12 amino acids. The CDR3 sequence is CASSLEEGSYTF. The CDR3 nucleotides are TGTGCCAGCAGTTTAGAAGAGGGCAGCTACACCTTC.

The CDR3 DNA reads TGTGCCATCAGTTATAAGAGGGTCTCTCAAGAGACCCAGTACTTC. Encoded protein: CAISYKRVSQETQYF. The chain has TRBV10-3 and TRBJ2-5; a possible D gene is TRBD2 (5 bases). V lost 5 bases to trimming and J lost 2 bases, with 15 bases between them. Germline V gives CDR1 ENHRY, CDR2 SYGVKD. This CDR3 comprises 15 residues.

The genes are TRBV15 and TRBJ2-1; 14 bases are shared with TRBD2. The CDR3 sequence is 17 residues long. CDR1 and CDR2 (germline): LNHNV, YYDKDF (reference sequence). V lost 5 bases to trimming and J lost 4 bases; unmatched junction nucleotides: 7. The CDR3 region is CATSSRTSGRTYNEQFF. The CDR3, as DNA: TGTGCCACCAGCTCACGGACTAGCGGGAGGACTTACAATGAGCAGTTCTTC.

V gene TRBV2 combines with J gene TRBJ1-2; the match to TRBD1 covers 11 bases. Germline-derived CDR1 and CDR2 are SNHLY and FYNNEI. The CDR3 is 12 amino acids. V dropped 6 bases and J dropped 10; count of bases not matched to a gene: 4. The CDR3 sequence: CASSVGQGDYTF. The CDR3 DNA is TGTGCCAGCAGCGTGGGACAGGGGGACTACACCTTC.